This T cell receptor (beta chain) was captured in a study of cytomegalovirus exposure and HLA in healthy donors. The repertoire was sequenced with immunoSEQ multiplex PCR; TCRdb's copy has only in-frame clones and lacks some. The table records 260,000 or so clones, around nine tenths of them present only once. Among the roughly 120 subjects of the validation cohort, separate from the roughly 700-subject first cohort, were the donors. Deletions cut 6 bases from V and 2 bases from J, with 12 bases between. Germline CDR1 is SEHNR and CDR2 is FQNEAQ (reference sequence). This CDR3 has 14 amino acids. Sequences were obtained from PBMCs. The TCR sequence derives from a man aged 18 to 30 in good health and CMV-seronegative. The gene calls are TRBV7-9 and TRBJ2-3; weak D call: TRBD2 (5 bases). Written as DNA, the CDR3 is TGTGCCAGCAGGGACGGAGCGGACACAGATACGCAGTATTTT. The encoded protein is CASRDGADTDTQYF.